This TCR beta chain derives from a study of OX40 agonist ivuxolimab in advanced cancers. Study-wide context: Melanoma, hepatocellular carcinoma, head and neck or renal cell cancer occurred in dose-escalation patients. Partial responses were seen in three patients, one with hepatocellular carcinoma and two with cutaneous melanoma. Study-wide results and limits: There were, on average, more expanded clones in CD8+ T cells than in CD4+.

This clone was detected a few times. Antigen unknown. TCRdb keeps only in-frame clones here, not all; method: immunoSEQ multiplex PCR. The data hold about 19,000 clones, with approximately 80% observed a single time. The CDR3 extends over 13 amino acids. J gave up 2 bases and V 8 bases, and 4 bases lay outside the gene matches. Germline lookup yields CDR1 MDHEN and CDR2 SYDVKM. Sequenced material: CD4+ or CD8+ T cells sorted from blood, taken in a trial of the OX40 agonist ivuxolimab. The TCR sequence derives from an adult with an advanced solid tumor such as melanoma, head and neck, liver or kidney cancer. V usage is TRBV28 and J usage is TRBJ2-3; 7 positions agree with TRBD1. CDR3 region: CASRDSHTDTQYF. The CDR3 nucleotides are TGTGCCAGCCGGGACAGCCACACAGATACGCAGTATTTT.